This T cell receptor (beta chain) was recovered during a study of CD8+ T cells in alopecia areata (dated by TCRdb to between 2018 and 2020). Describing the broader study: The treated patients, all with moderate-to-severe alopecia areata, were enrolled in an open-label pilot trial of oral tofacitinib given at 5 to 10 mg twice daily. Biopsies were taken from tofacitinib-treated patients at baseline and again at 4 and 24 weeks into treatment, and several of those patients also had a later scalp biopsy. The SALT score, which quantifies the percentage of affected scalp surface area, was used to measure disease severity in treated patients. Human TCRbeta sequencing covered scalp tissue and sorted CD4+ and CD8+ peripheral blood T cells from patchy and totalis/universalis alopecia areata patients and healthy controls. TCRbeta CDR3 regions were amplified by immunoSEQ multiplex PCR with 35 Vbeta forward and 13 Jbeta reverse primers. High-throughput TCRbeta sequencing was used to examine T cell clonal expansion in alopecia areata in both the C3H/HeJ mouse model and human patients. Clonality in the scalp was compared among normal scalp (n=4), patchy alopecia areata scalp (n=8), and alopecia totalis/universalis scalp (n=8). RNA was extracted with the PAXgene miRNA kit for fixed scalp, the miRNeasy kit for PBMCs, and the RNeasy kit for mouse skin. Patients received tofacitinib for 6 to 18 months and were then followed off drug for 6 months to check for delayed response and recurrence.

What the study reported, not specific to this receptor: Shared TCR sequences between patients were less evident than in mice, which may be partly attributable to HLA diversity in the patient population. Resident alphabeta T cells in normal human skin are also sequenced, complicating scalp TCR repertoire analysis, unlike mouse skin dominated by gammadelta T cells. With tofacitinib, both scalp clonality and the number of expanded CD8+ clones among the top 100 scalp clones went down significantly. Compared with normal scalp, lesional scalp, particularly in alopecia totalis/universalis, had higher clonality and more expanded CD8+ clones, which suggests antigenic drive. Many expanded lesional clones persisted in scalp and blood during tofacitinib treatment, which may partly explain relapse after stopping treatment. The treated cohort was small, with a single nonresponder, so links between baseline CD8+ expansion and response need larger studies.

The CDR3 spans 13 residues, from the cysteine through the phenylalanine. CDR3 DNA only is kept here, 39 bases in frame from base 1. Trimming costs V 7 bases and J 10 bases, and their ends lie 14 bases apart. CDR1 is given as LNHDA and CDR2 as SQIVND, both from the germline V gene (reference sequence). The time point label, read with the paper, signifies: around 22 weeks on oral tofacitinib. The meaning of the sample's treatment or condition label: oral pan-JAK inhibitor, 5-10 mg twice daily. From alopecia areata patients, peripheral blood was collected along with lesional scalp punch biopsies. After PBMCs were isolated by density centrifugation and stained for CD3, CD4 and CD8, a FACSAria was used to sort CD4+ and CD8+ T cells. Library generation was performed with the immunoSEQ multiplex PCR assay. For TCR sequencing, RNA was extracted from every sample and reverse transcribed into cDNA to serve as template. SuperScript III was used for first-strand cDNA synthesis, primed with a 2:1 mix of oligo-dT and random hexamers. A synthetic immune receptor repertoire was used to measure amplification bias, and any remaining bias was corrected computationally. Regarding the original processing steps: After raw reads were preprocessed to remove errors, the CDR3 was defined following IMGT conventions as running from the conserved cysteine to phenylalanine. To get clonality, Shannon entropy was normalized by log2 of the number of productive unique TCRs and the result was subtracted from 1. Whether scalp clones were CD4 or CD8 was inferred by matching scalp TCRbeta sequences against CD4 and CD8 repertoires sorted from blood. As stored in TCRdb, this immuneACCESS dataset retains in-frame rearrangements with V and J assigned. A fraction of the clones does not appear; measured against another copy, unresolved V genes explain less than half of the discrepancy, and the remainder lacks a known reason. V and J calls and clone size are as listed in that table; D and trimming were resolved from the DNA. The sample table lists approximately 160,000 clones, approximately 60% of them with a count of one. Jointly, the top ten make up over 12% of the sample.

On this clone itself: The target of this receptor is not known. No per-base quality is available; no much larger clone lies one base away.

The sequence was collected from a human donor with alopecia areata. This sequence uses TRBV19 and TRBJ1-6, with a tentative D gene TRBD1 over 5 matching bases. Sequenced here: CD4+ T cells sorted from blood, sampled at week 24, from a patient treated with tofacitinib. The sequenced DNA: TGTGCCAGTATGGAGGGGCTGGGCTCACCCCTCCACTTT. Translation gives CASMEGLGSPLHF. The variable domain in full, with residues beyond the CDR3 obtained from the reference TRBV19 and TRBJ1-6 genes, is DGGITQSPKYLFRKEGQNVTLSCEQNLNHDAMYWYRQDPGQGLRLIYYSQIVNDFQKGDIAEGYSVSREKKESFPLTVTSAQKNPTAFYLCASMEGLGSPLHFGNGTRLTVT.